The subject of this entry is one T cell receptor beta chain. What it binds is unknown. This table comes from immunoSEQ multiplex PCR, and its TCRdb copy is limited to in-frame clones, with some not included. Among 90,000 to 100,000 clones listed, around 90% were seen once. These data belong to a study of PD-L1 blockade in urothelial cancer. Whole-study context: Typically, measured as a median, blood samples had 140,000 or so T cells.

Time point given: pretreatment peripheral blood. Study-level points and caveats: It was durable-benefit patients whose tumor-associated blood clones expanded more at 3 weeks.

The germline CDR1 and CDR2 sequences are MGHRA and YSYEKL. V was shortened by 2 bases and J by 1 base, with 8 bases between the two germline ends. This CDR3 is built from 14 residues. The rearrangement joins TRBV4-1 to TRBJ1-1, with D possibly matching TRBD1 (5 bases). Sequencing used PBMCs, obtained around atezolizumab (anti-PD-L1) treatment. The sequence derives from a man aged 55 to 70 with urothelial cancer. The CDR3: CASSQPTGNTEAFF. DNA for the CDR3: TGCGCCAGCAGCCAACCCACAGGGAACACTGAAGCTTTCTTT.